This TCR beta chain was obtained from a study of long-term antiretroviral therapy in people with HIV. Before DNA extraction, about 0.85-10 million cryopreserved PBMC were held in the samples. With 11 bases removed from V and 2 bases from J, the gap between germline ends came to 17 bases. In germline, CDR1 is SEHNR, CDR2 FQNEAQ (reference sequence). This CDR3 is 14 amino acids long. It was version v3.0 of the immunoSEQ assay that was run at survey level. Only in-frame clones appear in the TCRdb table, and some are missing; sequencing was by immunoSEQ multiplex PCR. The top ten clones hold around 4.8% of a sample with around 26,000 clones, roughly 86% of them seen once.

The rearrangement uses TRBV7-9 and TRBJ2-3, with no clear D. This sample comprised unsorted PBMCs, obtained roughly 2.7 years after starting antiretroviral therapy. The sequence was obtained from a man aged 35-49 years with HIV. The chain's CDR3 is CAFHVVTVTDTQYF. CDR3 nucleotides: TGTGCCTTCCATGTGGTAACAGTCACAGATACGCAGTATTTT.